This T cell receptor beta chain originates from a study of blood T cells in healthy people across ages. A J-beta primer mix and a sample-barcoded 5' primer were used in a second PCR of roughly 6 to 11 cycles. TCRdb itself ran the 5' RACE reads through MiXCR, one entry per CDR3 protein. Of roughly 1.7 million distinct CDR3 sequences listed, about 31% are singletons. CDR1 is DFQATT and CDR2 is SNEGSKA in the germline V gene (reference sequence). Trimming removed 6 bases from V and 0 bases from J, with 14 bases in between. The CDR3 is 14 residues long. The source material was blood. The clonotype originates from a woman aged 30 to 39 in good health. The chain links TRBV20-1 to TRBJ1-2; D possibly corresponds to TRBD1 (5 bases). CDR3 sequence (DNA): TGCAGTGCCGACGACAGAACCTCTAACTATGGCTACACCTTC. It translates to CSADDRTSNYGYTF.